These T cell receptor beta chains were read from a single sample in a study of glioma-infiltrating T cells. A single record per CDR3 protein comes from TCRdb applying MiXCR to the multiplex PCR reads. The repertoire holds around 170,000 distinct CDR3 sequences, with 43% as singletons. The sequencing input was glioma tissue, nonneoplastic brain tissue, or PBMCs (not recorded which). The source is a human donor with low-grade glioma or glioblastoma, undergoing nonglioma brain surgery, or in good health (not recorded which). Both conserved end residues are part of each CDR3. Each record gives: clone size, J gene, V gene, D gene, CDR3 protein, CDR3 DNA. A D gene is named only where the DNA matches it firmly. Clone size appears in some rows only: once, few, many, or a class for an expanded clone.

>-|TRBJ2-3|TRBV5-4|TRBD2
CASSLLGTSGLTDTQYF
TGTGCCAGCAGCTTGCTCGGGACTAGCGGCCTCACAGATACGCAGTATTTT
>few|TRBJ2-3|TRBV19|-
CASRQVSGDTQYF
TGTGCCAGTAGACAGGTATCAGGAGATACGCAGTATTTT
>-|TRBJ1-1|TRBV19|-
CASRPDRGAFTEAFF
TGTGCCAGTAGACCCGACCGGGGCGCATTCACTGAAGCTTTCTTT
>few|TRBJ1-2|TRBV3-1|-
CASSHQGRGYTF
TGTGCCAGCAGCCATCAGGGACGCGGCTACACCTTC
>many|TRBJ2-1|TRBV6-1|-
CASSFRPLDRGDEQFF
TGTGCCAGCAGTTTCCGACCCTTAGACCGAGGAGACGAGCAGTTCTTC
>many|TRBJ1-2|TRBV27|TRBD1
CASSTGMDRSEGGYTF
TGTGCCAGCAGCACCGGGATGGACAGGTCAGAAGGCGGCTACACCTTC
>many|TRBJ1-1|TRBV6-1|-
CASSEIGHTEAFF
TGTGCCAGCAGTGAAATCGGCCACACTGAAGCTTTCTTT
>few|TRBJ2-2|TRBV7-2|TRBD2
CASSLDRVAGGAGELFF
TGTGCCAGCAGCTTAGACCGAGTAGCGGGAGGGGCCGGGGAGCTGTTTTTT
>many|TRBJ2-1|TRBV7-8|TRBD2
CASSSPTSGNYNEQFF
TGTGCCAGCAGCTCCCCGACTAGCGGGAATTACAATGAGCAGTTCTTC
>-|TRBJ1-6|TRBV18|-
CASSPRDGGSPLHF
TGTGCCAGCTCACCAAGGGACGGGGGTTCACCCCTCCACTTT
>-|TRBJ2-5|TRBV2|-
CASGVVTQNF
TGTGCCAGCGGGGTAGTCACCCAGAACTTC
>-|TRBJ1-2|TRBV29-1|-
CSVGDPCYTF
TGCAGCGTCGGGGATCCTTGCTACACCTTC
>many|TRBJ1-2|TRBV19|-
CASCPWGDRGYTF
TGTGCCAGTTGCCCGTGGGGCGATCGAGGCTACACCTTC
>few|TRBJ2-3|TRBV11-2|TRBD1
CASARDRGTDTQYF
TGTGCCAGCGCACGGGACAGGGGTACAGATACGCAGTATTTT
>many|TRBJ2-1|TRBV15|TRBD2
CATSRDFLAGGYNEQFF
TGTGCCACCAGCAGAGACTTCCTAGCGGGAGGGTACAATGAGCAGTTCTTC
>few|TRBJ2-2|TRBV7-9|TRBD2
CASSLVSGGTGELFF
TGTGCCAGCAGCTTAGTATCGGGAGGAACCGGGGAGCTGTTTTTT
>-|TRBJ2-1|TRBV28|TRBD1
CASSSRKGGFYNEQFF
TGTGCCAGCAGTTCAAGGAAAGGGGGCTTTTACAATGAGCAGTTCTTC
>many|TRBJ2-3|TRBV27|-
CASSSGRDRTSPTSRHF
TGTGCCAGCAGCTCCGGACGAGACAGGACGTCACCGACTAGCAGGCATTTT
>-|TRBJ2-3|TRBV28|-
CASSSKGVSTDTQYF
TGTGCTAGCAGTTCTAAGGGAGTGTCCACAGATACGCAGTATTTT
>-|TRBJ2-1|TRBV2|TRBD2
CATGASGRARVDEQFF
TGTGCCACAGGGGCTAGCGGGAGGGCCAGAGTTGATGAGCAGTTCTTC
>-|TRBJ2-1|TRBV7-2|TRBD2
CASSFGGRCYNEQFF
TGTGCCAGCAGCTTCGGCGGGAGGTGCTACAATGAGCAGTTCTTC
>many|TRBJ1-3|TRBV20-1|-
CSARDAHGGGGNTIYF
TGCAGTGCTAGAGATGCCCATGGGGGAGGTGGAAACACCATATATTTT
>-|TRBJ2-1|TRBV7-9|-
CASSLDRPPYNEQFF
TGTGCCAGCAGCTTAGATCGTCCCCCTTACAATGAGCAGTTCTTC
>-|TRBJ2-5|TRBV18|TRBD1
CASSPPGTAQETQYF
TGTGCCAGCTCACCCCCAGGGACAGCTCAAGAGACCCAGTACTTC
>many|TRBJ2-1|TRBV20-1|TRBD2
CSAHSGRGVGEQFF
TGCAGTGCTCATAGCGGGAGAGGTGTGGGTGAGCAGTTCTTC
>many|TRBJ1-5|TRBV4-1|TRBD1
CASSQADRGDQPQHF
TGCGCCAGCAGCCAAGCCGACAGGGGGGATCAGCCCCAGCATTTT
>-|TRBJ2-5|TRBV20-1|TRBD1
CSASTPGQGRETQYF
TGCAGCGCCAGTACCCCGGGACAGGGTCGAGAGACCCAGTACTTC
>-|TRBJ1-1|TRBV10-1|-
CASSVGGVKTEAFF
TGCGCCAGCAGTGTCGGGGGCGTGAAGACTGAAGCTTTCTTT
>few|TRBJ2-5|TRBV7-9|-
CASSLEAAYSATQYF
TGTGCCAGCAGCTTAGAGGCGGCCTACTCGGCGACCCAGTACTTC
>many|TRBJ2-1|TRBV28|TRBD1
CASRDRGVNEQFF
TGTGCCAGCAGGGACAGGGGCGTCAATGAGCAGTTCTTC
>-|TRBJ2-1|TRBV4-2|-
CASSPQQEISGVGNEQFF
TGTGCCAGCAGCCCCCAACAGGAAATCAGCGGAGTTGGGAATGAGCAGTTCTTC
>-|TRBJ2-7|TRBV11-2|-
CASSAQIWGDYELYF
TGTGCCAGCAGCGCACAAATATGGGGAGACTACGAGCTGTACTTC
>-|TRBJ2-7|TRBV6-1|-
CASSEVSGREQYF
TGTGCCAGCAGTGAAGTGTCCGGCAGAGAGCAGTACTTC
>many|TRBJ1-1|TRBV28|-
CASSFQHTEAFF
TGTGCCAGCAGTTTTCAGCATACTGAAGCTTTCTTT
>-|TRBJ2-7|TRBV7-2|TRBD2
CASSLDPGLAREQYF
TGTGCCAGCAGCTTAGACCCGGGACTAGCAAGAGAGCAGTACTTC
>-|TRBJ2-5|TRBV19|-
CASSQAWAETQYF
TGTGCCAGTAGTCAAGCTTGGGCGGAGACCCAGTACTTC
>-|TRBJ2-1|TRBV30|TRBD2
CAWSPGLAGIEQFF
TGTGCCTGGAGTCCGGGACTAGCGGGAATTGAGCAGTTCTTC
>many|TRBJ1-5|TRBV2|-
CASTLRDTDQPQHF
TGTGCCAGCACTCTCCGGGATACCGATCAGCCCCAGCATTTT
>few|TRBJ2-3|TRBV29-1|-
CSVDGVNLYTQYF
TGCAGCGTTGACGGCGTTAATCTGTATACGCAGTATTTT
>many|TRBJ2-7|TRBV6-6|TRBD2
CASSYLAGAYEQYF
TGTGCCAGCAGTTACTTAGCGGGAGCCTACGAGCAGTACTTC
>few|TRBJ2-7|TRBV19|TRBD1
CASSFMGQGAYEQYF
TGTGCCAGTAGTTTTATGGGACAGGGGGCCTACGAGCAGTACTTC
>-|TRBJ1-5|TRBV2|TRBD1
CASSEIQGGQPEHF
TGTGCCAGCAGTGAAATCCAGGGGGGCCAGCCCGAGCATTTT
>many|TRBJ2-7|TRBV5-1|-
CASSFAGGYAGEQYF
TGCGCCAGCAGCTTTGCTGGAGGTTACGCCGGCGAGCAGTACTTC
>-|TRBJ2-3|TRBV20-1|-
CGGLGDTQYF
TGCGGTGGGCTTGGAGATACGCAGTATTTT
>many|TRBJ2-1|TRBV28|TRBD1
CASRRQGISNEQFF
TGTGCCAGCAGGAGACAGGGCATTTCAAATGAGCAGTTCTTC
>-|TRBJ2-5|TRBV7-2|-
CASSPFRAGCQTQYF
TGTGCCAGCAGCCCGTTTAGGGCGGGATGCCAGACCCAGTACTTC
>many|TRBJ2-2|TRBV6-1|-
CASMPRTLNTGELFF
TGTGCCAGCATGCCCAGGACGCTTAACACCGGGGAGCTGTTTTTT
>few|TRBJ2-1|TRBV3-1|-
CASSQEKGLAYNEQFF
TGTGCCAGCAGCCAAGAGAAGGGACTGGCCTACAATGAGCAGTTCTTC
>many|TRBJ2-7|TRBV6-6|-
CASSYRDKGDEQYF
TGTGCCAGCAGTTACCGGGACAAGGGCGACGAGCAGTACTTC